This T cell receptor beta chain was documented in a study of response to subunit inactivated influenza vaccine. In TCRdb, the RT-PCR reads were re-called with MiXCR into one record per CDR3 protein. This sample carries about 540,000 distinct CDR3 sequences, roughly a quarter of them seen once, and the ten largest clones take under 3.5%. The CDR3 is made up of 16 amino acids. From germline, CDR1 is SGHAT and CDR2 FQNNGV. The V end was cut by 1 base, the J end by 2 bases, with 12 bases between. This same sample was also taken into another study, of T cells expressing NK-cell markers. As that report states: The TCR beta cDNA came from 5'RACE template switching with UMIs.

This sample comprised CD4+ T cells sorted from PBMCs, obtained less than 13 days after vaccination. The sequence was obtained from a man aged 45-60 years who received an inactivated influenza vaccine. The chain combines TRBV11-2 with TRBJ2-1, with D possibly matching TRBD1 (5 bases). The DNA of the CDR3 is TGTGCCAGCAGCTTAGGAGACAGACCGGCCTACAATGAGCAGTTCTTC. It is translated as CASSLGDRPAYNEQFF.